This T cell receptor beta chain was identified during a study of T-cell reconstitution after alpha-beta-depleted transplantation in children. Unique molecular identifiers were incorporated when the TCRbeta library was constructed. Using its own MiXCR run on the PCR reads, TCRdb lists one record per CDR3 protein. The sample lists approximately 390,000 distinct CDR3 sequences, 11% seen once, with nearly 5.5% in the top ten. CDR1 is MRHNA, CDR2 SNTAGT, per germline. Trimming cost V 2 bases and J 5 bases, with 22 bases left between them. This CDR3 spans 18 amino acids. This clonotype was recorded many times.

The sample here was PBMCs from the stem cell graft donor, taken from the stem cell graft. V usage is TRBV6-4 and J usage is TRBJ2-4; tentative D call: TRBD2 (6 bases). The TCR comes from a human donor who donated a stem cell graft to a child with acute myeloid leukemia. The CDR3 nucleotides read TGTGCCAGCAGTGACCCAACCCTTGCGGGACCTATCCAAAACATTCAGTACTTC. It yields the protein CASSDPTLAGPIQNIQYF.